The 10 T cell receptor beta chains below were found in one sample sequenced in a study of Graves' ophthalmopathy and Graves' hyperthyroidism. Amplification targeted the TCR beta CDR3 regions, with RNA transcripts as the source material. RT-PCR with HTBI primers came first, then second-round multiplex PCR. TCRdb redid the calling of the multiplex PCR reads with MiXCR, one entry per CDR3 protein. The sample lists 300,000 to 400,000 distinct CDR3 sequences, about 18% occurring once. Sequencing was performed on peripheral blood. Source of these receptors: an adult woman with stable Graves' hyperthyroidism.

This clonotype occurred many times. This chain links TRBV30 with TRBJ2-7; D is possibly TRBD1 or TRBD2 (5 bases each). CDR1 is GTSNPN, CDR2 SVGIG, per germline (reference sequence). The CDR3 consists of 15 residues. V was clipped by 2 bases and J by 4 bases, with 18 bases between them. The CDR3 loop reads CAWSSLAPGAYEQYF. The CDR3 DNA reads TGTGCCTGGAGTAGTCTGGCCCCCGGGGCTTACGAGCAGTACTTC.

The chain couples TRBV30 to TRBJ2-2; TRBD1 matches at 9 bases. After removal of 1 base from V and 4 bases from J, the junction contained 1 base not matched to a gene. The germline V gene encodes CDR1 GTSNPN and CDR2 SVGIG (reference sequence). The CDR3 sequence is 14 residues long. The CDR3 bases are TGTGCCTGGAGTGGACAGGGGGTCACCGGGGAGCTGTTTTTT. It is translated as CAWSGQGVTGELFF.

This clonotype has at least ten counts. The V and J genes are TRBV6-1 and TRBJ1-1, with 8 bases identical to TRBD1. This CDR3 has 15 amino acids. CDR1 and CDR2 from the germline V gene are MNHNS and SASEGT. The V segment lost 6 bases and the J segment 6 bases; nucleotides outside the gene matches: 12. The CDR3 nucleotides read TGTGCCAGCAGACTGAATACAGGGGGGGTTGCTGAAGCTTTCTTT. This translates into CASRLNTGGVAEAFF.

This clonotype occurred many times. CDR3 nucleotides: TGCAGCGTTCTTCCCACGACGGTGAACACTGAAGCTTTCTTT. Translated, it gives CSVLPTTVNTEAFF. This sequence joins TRBV29-1 and TRBJ1-1, with D uncertain. This CDR3 has 14 residues. Trimming shortened V by 5 bases and J by 0 bases, and 13 bases separated the two germline ends. Germline V gene lookup returns CDR1 SQVTM and CDR2 ANQGSEA. The complete variable domain, with remaining parts taken from reference TRBV29-1 and TRBJ1-1, reads SAVISQKPSRDICQRGTSLTIQCQVDSQVTMMFWYRQQPGQSLTLIATANQGSEATYESGFVIDKFPISRPNLTFSTLTVSNMSPEDSSIYLCSVLPTTVNTEAFFGQGTRLTVV.

This clonotype turned up a few times. This CDR3 is CASSQICEQYF. The CDR3, as DNA: TGTGCCAGCAGCCAAATTTGCGAGCAGTACTTC. The J gene is TRBJ2-7, the V gene TRBV3-1, with unresolved D. V dropped 2 bases and J dropped 6 bases, with 5 bases sitting between them. The CDR3 has 11 amino acids. Germline CDR1 reads LGHDT; CDR2 reads YNNKEL (reference sequence).

The chain combines TRBV6-1 with TRBJ2-7, with 7 bases identical to TRBD1. Germline-derived CDR1 and CDR2 are MNHNS and SASEGT. The CDR3 totals 14 residues. Unmatched junction bases numbered 3, after V lost 4 bases and J lost 0 bases. CDR3 amino acids: CASSVGTVSYEQYF. CDR3 in DNA: TGTGCCAGCAGTGTTGGGACAGTCTCCTACGAGCAGTACTTC.

This clonotype was observed many times. The CDR3 spells CASSQGSAGEQYF. CDR3 coding DNA: TGCGCCAGCAGCCAAGGGTCGGCCGGAGAGCAGTACTTC. The V and J genes are TRBV4-3 and TRBJ2-7; D call uncertain. The CDR3 runs to 13 residues. Germline CDR1 reads LGHNA; CDR2 reads YSLEER. V was cut by 1 base and J by 7 bases, with 11 bases left in between.

This clonotype was detected ten times or more. The chain has TRBV6-1 and TRBJ1-5; the D gene is possibly TRBD1 (6 bases). The germline gives CDR1 MNHNS, CDR2 SASEGT. Trimming cost V 4 bases and J 4 bases, with 17 bases left between them. The CDR3 has 16 residues. The CDR3 bases are TGTGCCAGCAGTGGCGCCCCCGGTAGGGGGAATCAGCCCCAGCATTTT. This encodes CASSGAPGRGNQPQHF.

The table lists this clonotype with many counts. The chain joins TRBV6-5 to TRBJ1-2, with TRBD1 as a possible D gene (5 bases). CDR1 is MNHEY, CDR2 SVGAGI, per germline. There are 13 residues in the CDR3. The V end was cut by 6 bases, the J end by 5 bases, with 13 bases between. The CDR3 spells CASSPGGYYGYTF. The DNA of the CDR3 is TGTGCCAGCAGCCCCGGGGGGTATTATGGCTACACCTTC.

This clonotype was seen only a few times. The chain uses TRBV12-3 or TRBV12-4 and TRBJ2-2; D perhaps matches TRBD1 (10 bases). The CDR3 contains 18 residues. V lost 3 bases, J lost 9 bases, and 26 bases lay in between. The CDR3 region has the DNA TGTGCCAGCAGTTTTCGCGGGGGGGGACAGGGGATATCCCGGGAGCTGTTTTTT. Its translation: CASSFRGGGQGISRELFF.